The 7 T cell receptor beta chains presented below share a single source sample, sequenced in a study of T-cell memory formation after mild COVID-19. TCRdb processed the 5' RACE reads anew with MiXCR; each CDR3 protein has one entry. The sample lists about 320,000 distinct CDR3 sequences, 13% to 15% occurring once. The specimen was PBMCs or a T cell subset sorted from them (not recorded which). These receptors all stem from a young man who had mild COVID-19 (a few samples of this study predate the infection). Cell type and time point are not known.

In this sample, this clonotype turned up a few times. The chain uses TRBV20-1 and TRBJ1-3; D is perhaps TRBD1 (6 bases). The CDR3 extends over 14 amino acids. V lost 5 bases, J lost 3 bases, and 14 bases lay in between. Germline assignment: CDR1 DFQATT and CDR2 SNEGSKA (reference sequence). In DNA form, the CDR3 reads TGCAGTGCTGGAAAGGGGGTGTTTGGAAACACCATATATTTT. Encoded protein: CSAGKGVFGNTIYF.

This clonotype turned up a few times. This chain connects TRBV12-3 or TRBV12-4 to TRBJ2-2; 12 bases align to TRBD2. The J segment lost 7 bases and the V segment lost 6 bases, leaving 6 bases of the junction unmatched. The CDR3 has 15 amino acids. CDR3 in amino acids: CASRSSGGAGGELFF. The CDR3, as DNA: TGTGCCAGCAGATCTAGCGGGGGGGCCGGCGGGGAGCTGTTTTTT.

A few counts support this clonotype. The rearrangement uses TRBV11-2 and TRBJ2-1; perhaps TRBD1 as D (6 bases). Looked up from germline, CDR1 is SGHAT and CDR2 is FQNNGV. Trimming took 5 bases from V and 7 from J, leaving 18 bases between them. The CDR3 runs 15 residues. CDR3 coding DNA: TGTGCCAGCAGCGGGGGCTTCACGGGCGGGAATGAGCAGTTCTTC. Amino acid sequence: CASSGGFTGGNEQFF.

In this sample, this clonotype turned up a few times. The chain combines TRBV3-1 with TRBJ2-5; D is perhaps TRBD1 or TRBD2 (5 bases each). The V end was cut by 3 bases, the J end by 7 bases, with 18 bases between. The CDR3 consists of 15 residues. Germline V gene sequence: CDR1 LGHDT, CDR2 YNNKEL (reference sequence). CDR3 sequence reads: CASSHAGTLDLTQYF. Written as DNA, the CDR3 is TGTGCCAGCAGCCATGCCGGGACCCTAGATTTGACCCAGTACTTC.

CDR3 protein: CASSSGRITDTQYF. DNA for the CDR3: TGTGCCAGCAGCTCGGGACGAATCACAGATACGCAGTATTTT. This chain links TRBV7-3 with TRBJ2-3; perhaps D is TRBD1 or TRBD2 (5 bases each). Germline values: CDR1 SGHTA, CDR2 FQGTGA. Trimming took off 4 bases at V and 2 bases at J, with 10 bases between the two ends. The CDR3 extends over 14 amino acids. Based on the CDR3 plus reference TRBV7-3 and TRBJ2-3, the full variable domain is GAGVSQTPSNKVTEKGKYVELRCDPISGHTALYWYRQSLGQGPEFLIYFQGTGAADDSGLPNDRFFAVRPEGSVSTLKIQRTERGDSAVYLCASSSGRITDTQYFGPGTRLTVL.

This clonotype was seen ten or more times. The CDR3, as DNA: TGTGCCAGCAGCCGGACCTCTAGCGGGGGGGCAGATACGCAGTATTTT. Residues: CASSRTSSGGADTQYF. The gene calls are TRBV7-2 and TRBJ2-3; 12 bases are a match to TRBD2. The CDR3 runs to 16 residues. CDR1 and CDR2 (germline): SGHTA, FQGNSA. Trimming took 5 bases from V and 4 from J; bases not matched to a gene: 7.

V and J are TRBV7-7 and TRBJ2-6; D is ambiguous. Germline V gene lookup returns CDR1 SSHAT and CDR2 FNYEAQ (reference sequence). The CDR3 is made up of 16 amino acids. V was clipped by 5 bases and J by 0 bases, with 11 bases between them. Here the CDR3 reads CASSPWLSSGANVLTF. The CDR3 nucleotides read TGTGCCAGCAGCCCGTGGCTTAGCTCTGGGGCCAACGTCCTGACTTTC.